A single sample gave rise to the 22 T cell receptor beta chains below, sequenced in a study of T-cell memory formation after mild COVID-19 (dated by TCRdb to the early 2020s). To prepare the library, 5' RACE was applied. Sequencing was carried out with an Illumina NovaSeq 6000. TCRdb took the public reads, trimmed them with fastp at Q25, ran MiXCR for clone calling and kept in-frame beta chains. For every CDR3 protein sequence, its rows merge into one entry that carries the most common genes and DNA. The sample data list around 140,000 distinct CDR3 sequences, and 6% of these were observed just once. Approximately 2.1% of the sample comes from the top ten. The specimen was PBMCs or a T cell subset sorted from them (not recorded which). Receptors were obtained from an adult woman who had mild COVID-19 (a few samples of this study predate the infection). The sample titles of this study are shuffled in the database, so cell type and time point are left out; the donor was told from shared clones.

This clonotype was counted a few times. CDR3: CSVSGNTEAFF. The CDR3 coding sequence is TGCAGCGTCTCAGGGAACACTGAAGCTTTCTTT. The gene calls are TRBV29-1 and TRBJ1-1, with D uncertain. V lost 6 bases and J lost 1, with 6 bases in between. Germline CDR1 reads SQVTM; CDR2 reads ANQGSEA. CDR3 length equals 11 residues. Full variable domain (remainder filled in from reference TRBV29-1 and TRBJ1-1): SAVISQKPSRDICQRGTSLTIQCQVDSQVTMMFWYRQQPGQSLTLIATANQGSEATYESGFVIDKFPISRPNLTFSTLTVSNMSPEDSSIYLCSVSGNTEAFFGQGTRLTVV.

This clonotype has more than one count but fewer than ten. J is TRBJ2-7 and V is TRBV25-1; no clear D. Germline assignment: CDR1 MGHDK and CDR2 SYGVNS. Trimming stripped 5 bases from V and 6 bases from J, with 14 bases between. This CDR3 has 13 residues. The CDR3 protein is CASSIVGGGEQYF. The CDR3 DNA reads TGTGCCAGCAGTATCGTGGGCGGTGGCGAGCAGTACTTC.

This clonotype was observed at least ten times. The J gene is TRBJ1-1, the V gene TRBV7-2, with D hard to call. Looked up from germline, CDR1 is SGHTA and CDR2 is FQGNSA. With 3 bases removed from V and 6 bases from J, the gap between germline ends came to 11 bases. CDR3 length equals 13 residues. The CDR3 is CASSLGGSPEAFF. CDR3 bases: TGTGCCAGCAGCTTGGGTGGAAGCCCTGAAGCTTTCTTT.

This clonotype was seen a few times. The chain joins TRBV4-1 to TRBJ2-1; D is perhaps TRBD1 or TRBD2 (5 bases each). V lost 4 bases and J 0 bases, leaving 13 bases between the germline ends. The CDR3 contains 16 residues. The germline V gene encodes CDR1 MGHRA and CDR2 YSYEKL. The CDR3 spells CASSRRDGSSYNEQFF. The CDR3 DNA is TGCGCCAGCAGCCGCCGGGACGGAAGCTCCTACAATGAGCAGTTCTTC.

This clonotype occurred a few times. The chain has TRBV7-9 and TRBJ2-5, with no clear D. V was shortened by 5 bases and J by 0 bases, with 10 bases between the two germline ends. The CDR3 has 14 amino acids. The germline V gene has CDR1 SEHNR and CDR2 FQNEAQ (reference sequence). The CDR3 DNA follows: TGTGCCAGCAGCCCCGGTGGGGACCAAGAGACCCAGTACTTC. It specifies CASSPGGDQETQYF.

The gene calls are TRBV5-1 and TRBJ1-1; TRBD1 agrees at 8 bases. Germline trimming cut 4 bases from V and 5 bases from J; bases unmatched to any gene: 13. Looked up from germline, CDR1 is SGHRS and CDR2 is YFSETQ. This CDR3 region has 16 residues. Written as DNA, the CDR3 is TGCGCCAGCAGCCCTCAGACAGGGGCGGTAAGGACTGAAGCTTTCTTT. Its translation is CASSPQTGAVRTEAFF.

The sample holds many counts of this clonotype. The chain links TRBV6-5 to TRBJ1-1, with 11 bases lining up with TRBD1. The germline V gene encodes CDR1 MNHEY and CDR2 SVGAGI. This CDR3 spans 13 amino acids. Trimming at V came to 7 bases and at J to 5 bases, leaving 3 bases not matched to a gene. The CDR3 DNA reads as TGTGCCAGCACTAGGGACAGGGGGACTGAAGCTTTCTTT. Amino acid sequence: CASTRDRGTEAFF.

In its sample, this clonotype was seen a few times. The gene calls are TRBV12-3 or TRBV12-4 and TRBJ2-2, with D tentatively TRBD1 (5 bases). The CDR3 contains 14 residues. Trimming removed 6 bases from V and 4 bases from J, with 12 bases in between. The CDR3 here is CASSKTALTGELFF. The CDR3, as DNA: TGTGCCAGCAGCAAGACAGCCCTCACCGGGGAGCTGTTTTTT.

By proportion, this clonotype is medium-sized. V and J are TRBV4-2 and TRBJ1-5; 8 bases are shared with TRBD1. The CDR3 is made up of 15 amino acids. Per germline, CDR1 LGHNA and CDR2 YNFKEQ. Trimming cost V 2 bases and J 7 bases; bases outside gene matches: 7. DNA for the CDR3: TGTGCCAGCAGCCAAACTGACAGGGGAAGACAGCCCCAGCATTTT. Translating it yields CASSQTDRGRQPQHF.

The sample holds many counts of this clonotype. CDR3 amino acids: CASSQDVFLPPEQFF. The CDR3 coding sequence is TGCGCCAGCAGCCAAGATGTCTTCCTGCCGCCTGAGCAGTTCTTC. V and J are TRBV4-3 and TRBJ2-1, with D hard to call. Trimming stripped 0 bases from V and 9 bases from J, with 15 bases between. In germline, CDR1 is LGHNA, CDR2 YSLEER. The CDR3 loop spans 15 amino acids.

V and J are TRBV6-2 or TRBV6-3 and TRBJ1-4, with D uncertain. This CDR3 is built from 14 residues. Trimming cost V 6 bases and J 5 bases, with 13 bases left between them. The germline V gene encodes CDR1 MNHEY and CDR2 SVGEGT. The CDR3 here is CASSPRRGNEKLFF. In DNA form, the CDR3 reads TGTGCCAGCAGCCCGAGGCGGGGAAATGAAAAACTGTTTTTT.

This clonotype was seen ten or more times. This chain uses TRBV12-3 or TRBV12-4 with TRBJ1-6, with D unresolved. V gave up 6 bases and J gave up 4 bases, with 19 bases separating them. This CDR3 contains 17 residues. The CDR3 DNA sequence: TGTGCCAGCAGCAGATCCGAGACTACCGCATATAATTCACCCCTCCACTTT. Protein sequence: CASSRSETTAYNSPLHF.

This clonotype was seen a handful of times. The chain has TRBV6-5 and TRBJ2-3; TRBD1 agrees at 9 bases. The germline V gene has CDR1 MNHEY and CDR2 SVGAGI. This CDR3 spans 15 amino acids. Germline trimming cut 6 bases from V and 0 bases from J; bases unmatched to any gene: 4. This CDR3 reads CASRGQGSSTDTQYF. CDR3 in DNA: TGTGCCAGCAGGGGACAGGGCTCCAGCACAGATACGCAGTATTTT.

The rearrangement uses TRBV5-1 and TRBJ2-7, with a tentative D call TRBD1 (5 bases). Per the germline V gene, CDR1 is SGHRS and CDR2 is YFSETQ. Trimming cost V 4 bases and J 3 bases, with 14 bases left between them. This CDR3 comprises 14 residues. CDR3 region: CASSPRAGRYEQYF. Written as DNA, the CDR3 is TGCGCCAGCAGCCCCCGCGCAGGGCGCTACGAGCAGTACTTC.

The chain recombines TRBV11-2 with TRBJ2-3, with 7 bases aligning to TRBD2. Trimming removed 1 base from V and 5 bases from J; junction bases left unmatched: 9. Germline V CDR1 and CDR2: SGHAT, FQNNGV. This CDR3 is 16 amino acids long. The CDR3 DNA is TGTGCCAGCAGCTTAGTATCAGGACCGGGAGGAGATACGCAGTATTTT. Protein: CASSLVSGPGGDTQYF.

This clonotype was seen at least ten times. This chain connects TRBV7-2 to TRBJ2-1, with D perhaps TRBD1 or TRBD2 (6 bases each). CDR1 and CDR2 (germline): SGHTA, FQGNSA. The CDR3 covers 16 residues. V was pared by 5 bases and J by 5 bases, with 19 bases between. The CDR3 spells CASSAFLAGTHNEQFF. The CDR3 DNA sequence: TGTGCCAGCAGCGCCTTCTTGGCGGGGACACACAATGAGCAGTTCTTC. The complete variable domain, with remaining parts taken from reference TRBV7-2 and TRBJ2-1, reads GAGVSQSPSNKVTEKGKDVELRCDPISGHTALYWYRQSLGQGLEFLIYFQGNSAPDKSGLPSDRFSAERTGGSVSTLTIQRTQQEDSAVYLCASSAFLAGTHNEQFFGPGTRLTVL.

This clonotype was found many times. The chain employs TRBV7-2 and TRBJ2-7, with 12 nucleotides matching TRBD2. The CDR3 spans 15 residues. J lost 7 bases, V lost 1 base, and 5 bases had no gene match. Germline CDR1 is SGHTA and CDR2 is FQGNSA. In DNA form, the CDR3 reads TGTGCCAGCAGCTTAGATGGTCTAGCGGGAGGGGAGCAGTACTTC. It yields the protein CASSLDGLAGGEQYF.

This clonotype was counted ten times or more. This sequence joins TRBV5-1 and TRBJ1-1; TRBD1 agrees at 8 bases. The CDR3 is 15 amino acids. V trimming: 5 bases; J trimming: 2 bases; junction bases outside the gene matches: 8. Germline CDR1 and CDR2: SGHRS and YFSETQ. CDR3 protein: CASRPTTGDNTEAFF. CDR3 in DNA: TGCGCCAGCAGGCCGACGACAGGGGACAACACTGAAGCTTTCTTT.

This clonotype was seen at least ten times. J is TRBJ2-1 and V is TRBV28, with D perhaps given as TRBD1 or TRBD2 (5 bases each). CDR1 MDHEN and CDR2 SYDVKM come from the germline V gene. V shed 4 bases and J shed 0 bases, with 19 bases lying between them. This CDR3 comprises 18 residues. The CDR3 nucleotides read TGTGCCAGCAGTTCCCCCGCCGGGGCTAAAAACTCCTACAATGAGCAGTTCTTC. It is translated as CASSSPAGAKNSYNEQFF.

The sample holds a few counts of this clonotype. The chain has TRBV5-1 and TRBJ2-1; D is undetermined. CDR3 length: 13 amino acids. CDR1 and CDR2 from the germline V gene are SGHRS and YFSETQ. With 0 bases removed from V and 9 bases from J, the gap between germline ends came to 10 bases. In DNA, the CDR3 is TGCGCCAGCAGCTTGGACCAACGCGGTGAGCAGTTCTTC. It translates to CASSLDQRGEQFF.

The chain combines TRBV11-2 with TRBJ2-1, with TRBD2 matching 10 bases. Germline CDR1 is SGHAT and CDR2 is FQNNGV. The V gene end was trimmed by 2 bases and the J gene end by 5 bases; junction bases not matched to a gene: 9. The CDR3 has 17 amino acids. CDR3 loop: CASSLLQGLAANNEQFF. The CDR3 DNA sequence: TGTGCCAGCAGCTTACTCCAAGGACTAGCGGCAAACAATGAGCAGTTCTTC.

This clonotype was observed many times. This chain uses TRBV4-2 with TRBJ2-1; D is perhaps TRBD1 or TRBD2 (5 bases each). Trimming removed 1 base at V and 5 bases at J, with 18 bases between. Per germline, CDR1 LGHNA and CDR2 YNFKEQ. This CDR3 has 17 amino acids. CDR3 amino acids: CASSQASVRGGDNEQFF. CDR3 DNA sequence: TGTGCCAGCAGCCAAGCGTCGGTGAGGGGTGGGGACAATGAGCAGTTCTTC.